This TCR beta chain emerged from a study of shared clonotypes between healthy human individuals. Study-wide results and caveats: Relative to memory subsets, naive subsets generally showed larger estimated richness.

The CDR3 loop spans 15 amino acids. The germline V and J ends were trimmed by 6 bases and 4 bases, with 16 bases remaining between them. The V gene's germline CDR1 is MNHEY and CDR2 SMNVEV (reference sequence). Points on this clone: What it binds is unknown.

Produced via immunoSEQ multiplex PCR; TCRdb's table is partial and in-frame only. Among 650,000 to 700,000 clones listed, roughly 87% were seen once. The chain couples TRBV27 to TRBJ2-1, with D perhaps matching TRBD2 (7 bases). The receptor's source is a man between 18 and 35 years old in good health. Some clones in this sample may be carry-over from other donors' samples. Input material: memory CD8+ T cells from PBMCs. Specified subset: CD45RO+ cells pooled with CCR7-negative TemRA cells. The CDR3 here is CASRQGRGFYNEQFF. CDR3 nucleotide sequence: TGTGCCAGCAGGCAGGGGAGGGGGTTTTACAATGAGCAGTTCTTC.